Listed below are T cell receptor beta chains from one sample, sequenced in a study of beta chain features in type 1 diabetes. TCRdb's copy holds only in-frame clones and misses some; the assay was immunoSEQ multiplex PCR. The sample comprises roughly 41,000 clones, 45% to 50% of which are singletons, and more than 0.65% rests with the top ten. The sample taken for sequencing was central memory CD4+ T cells from blood. The receptors were sampled from a woman between 18 and 29 years old in good health. CDR3s include the opening cysteine and the closing phenylalanine or tryptophan. The D gene is left open where the match is weak. A row's size may be missing; if present it is once, few, many or a size class.

TRBJ2-6 TRBV5-1 few - TGCGCCAGCAGCGTCGGGACTGGGGCCAACGTCCTGACTTTC CASSVGTGANVLTF
TRBJ2-1 TRBV28 few TRBD1 TGTGCCAGCAGTTTTGGGACAGGTTTAGGCAATGAGCAGTTCTTC CASSFGTGLGNEQFF
TRBJ2-3 TRBV14 - - TGTGCCAGCTCCCAGCGGGCGACGGATACGCAGTATTTT CASSQRATDTQYF
TRBJ1-3 TRBV5-1 few - TGCGCCAGCAGCTCGCGGGCCGGGAAGACGAAGGGAAACACCATATATTTT CASSSRAGKTKGNTIYF
TRBJ2-5 TRBV7-6 - TRBD2 TGTGCCAGCAGCTTCGCGCCTAGCGGGGGGCAAGAGACCCAGTACTTC CASSFAPSGGQETQYF
TRBJ1-1 TRBV27 few TRBD1 TGTGCCAGCAGTTCGATAGCCGGGACAGGGAACACTGAAGCTTTCTTT CASSSIAGTGNTEAFF
TRBJ2-1 TRBV6-6 medium-sized - TGTGCCAGCAGGGCTCTCTATGAGCAGTTCTTC CASRALYEQFF
TRBJ2-7 TRBV19 - - TGTGCCAGTACCACCGTGAAGAGGGGGAAGTACGAGCAGTACTTC CASTTVKRGKYEQYF
TRBJ2-3 TRBV2 few - TGTGCCAGCAGAAAATGGCTAACTAACACAGATACGCAGTATTTT CASRKWLTNTDTQYF
TRBJ1-5 TRBV5-6 few - TGTGCCAGCAGCCAACACGTTATGCGCAATCAGCCCCAGCATTTT CASSQHVMRNQPQHF
TRBJ2-3 TRBV2 - TRBD2 TGTGCCAGCAACAGAGCGGGAGTAAGCACAGATACGCAGTATTTT CASNRAGVSTDTQYF
TRBJ1-2 TRBV2 once - TGTGCCAGCAGTGAAGTGGGAGGAAGCTATGGCTACACCTTC CASSEVGGSYGYTF
TRBJ1-2 TRBV7-2 - - TGTGCCAGCAGCTTGTCCGGGGAGAGCTACACCTTC CASSLSGESYTF
TRBJ2-1 TRBV29-1 few TRBD2 TGCAGCGTGGGAACTAGCGACATCTCCTACAATGAGCAGTTCTTC CSVGTSDISYNEQFF
TRBJ1-1 TRBV19 few TRBD1 TGTGCCAGTTCACGACAGGGTGCTGAAGCTTTCTTT CASSRQGAEAFF
TRBJ2-2 TRBV6-1 few - TGTGCCAGCAGTGCGTTACAATTCACCGGGGAGCTGTTTTTT CASSALQFTGELFF
TRBJ2-7 TRBV7-9 - - TGTGCCAGCAGCTTCGGGGGTTTTTCCTACGAGCAGTACTTC CASSFGGFSYEQYF
TRBJ2-3 TRBV18 - - TGTGCCAGCTCACCTCGTCGGAGCACAGATACGCAGTATTTT CASSPRRSTDTQYF
TRBJ1-1 TRBV28 - TRBD1 TGTGCCAGCTGCATACTACAGGGGGCTGGCAACACTGAAGCTTTCTTT CASCILQGAGNTEAFF
TRBJ2-1 TRBV4-2 - TRBD2 TGTGCCAGCAGCCAAGAATTAGCGGGAGGGTACAATGAGCAGTTCTTC CASSQELAGGYNEQFF